The T cell receptor (beta chain) described here comes from a study of cytomegalovirus exposure and HLA in healthy donors. Study results and caveats: In an earlier analysis, productive rearrangement rates for most beta V segments clustered near 90% or 30%. Analysis was carried out at a later point, and it linked a missense DCLRE1C variant to TCR beta V- and J-gene trimming. About 180 TCR beta chains were listed as cytomegalovirus-associated. It was reportedly the case that the classifier diagnosed cytomegalovirus status with high specificity and sensitivity.

As concerns this clone: The antigen remains undetermined.

The CDR3 is 11 amino acids. V was shortened by 7 bases and J by 5 bases, with 9 bases between the two germline ends. Germline V lookup: CDR1 SGDLS, CDR2 YYNGEE. Researchers ran the PCR with 60 Vbeta and 13 Jbeta primers. Assay used: immunoSEQ multiplex PCR; TCRdb lists only in-frame clones, some missing. The sample contains 150,000 to 200,000 clones, approximately 80% of which appear only once. The chain employs TRBV9 and TRBJ2-5, with D tentatively TRBD2 (6 bases). The TCR was taken from a male donor in good health and CMV-seropositive. Input material: PBMCs. CDR3 coding DNA: TGTGCCAGCGGGGAGGAGGAGACCCAGTACTTC. Translation gives CASGEEETQYF. The full variable domain, completed using reference TRBV9 and TRBJ2-5, is DSGVTQTPKHLITATGQRVTLRCSPRSGDLSVYWYQQSLDQGLQFLIQYYNGEERAKGNILERFSAQQFPDLHSELNLSSLELGDSALYFCASGEEETQYFGPGTRLLVL.